This T cell receptor (beta chain) is from a study of T-cell memory formation after mild COVID-19. The CDR3 contains 13 residues. Germline loops: CDR1 MNHEY, CDR2 SVGEGT. V gave up 6 bases and J gave up 7 bases, with 15 bases separating them. Broader study findings: Among clones contracting day 15 to 85, CD4/CD8 was balanced, whereas later expanders leaned CD4+. For contracting clones, CD4+ ones sat mainly in CM and EM, CD8+ in EMRA. Pre-infection memory held some responding clones, suggesting pre-existing cross-reactive T cells responded.

Concerning this clonotype: The antigen is not known.

With constant-segment primers, 5'RACE yielded cDNA libraries of TCR alpha and TCR beta that carried sample barcodes and UMIs. TCRdb independently ran MiXCR on the 5' RACE reads; one entry per CDR3 protein. Seen here are around 340,000 distinct CDR3 sequences, 13% to 15% observed once, and the top ten hold around a fifth. This chain links TRBV6-2 or TRBV6-3 with TRBJ1-1; TRBD1 is a possible D gene (5 bases). Material: PBMCs or a T cell subset sorted from them (not recorded which). The TCR sequence derives from a young man who had mild COVID-19 (a few samples of this study predate the infection). Cell type and time point are not known. The CDR3 reads CASRHRSGNEAFF. The CDR3 coding sequence is TGTGCCAGCAGGCACAGGTCGGGGAATGAAGCTTTCTTT.